The clone carrying this TCR beta chain was seen only a few times. Its antigen is not known. TCRdb recomputed calls from the 5' RACE reads with MiXCR, one row per CDR3 protein. The sample holds under 700,000 distinct CDR3 sequences, around 21% seen once. The sample comes from a study of T-cell memory formation after mild COVID-19. Notes on the study in general: Pre-infection memory harbored some responding clones, suggesting cross-reactive memory joined.

There are 16 residues in the CDR3. Per germline, CDR1 SGHVS and CDR2 FNYEAQ. V was trimmed by 5 bases and J by 0 bases, leaving 16 bases between them. The rearrangement joins TRBV7-6 to TRBJ1-1, with D perhaps TRBD1 (6 bases). Source material: PBMCs or a T cell subset sorted from them (not recorded which). The clonotype originates from an adult woman who had mild COVID-19 (a few samples of this study predate the infection). Cell type and time point are not known. This CDR3 is CASSPEGGTMNTEAFF. The CDR3 nucleotides read TGTGCCAGCAGCCCGGAAGGGGGGACAATGAACACTGAAGCTTTCTTT.